This paragraph reports one T cell receptor (beta chain). Its antigen is unknown. Regarding time point: week 35, safety follow-up. Doses consisted of 300 ug of mutant IDH1 20-mer peptide each, paired with topical imiquimod. The data derive from a study of a mutant IDH1 vaccine in newly diagnosed glioma. Study-level points and caveats: Across multiple MHC alleles, over 90% of patients had vaccine-induced responses. Top-clonotype changes in peripheral T cells seemed unrelated to pseudoprogression.

This CDR3 is 15 amino acids long. V lost 4 bases and J lost 5; bases outside the gene matches: 8. In germline, CDR1 is LNHDA, CDR2 SQIVND (reference sequence). Clones were sequenced by immunoSEQ multiplex PCR, and TCRdb holds only the in-frame ones, with some missing. Here the sample spans 60,000 to 65,000 clones, around 80% being singletons. V gene TRBV19 combines with J gene TRBJ2-7; 10 nucleotides align to TRBD1. Sequencing was performed on PBMCs, taken from a glioma patient whose treatment included an IDH1 peptide vaccine. The receptor's source is a man aged 25-45 years with glioma. CDR3 DNA sequence: TGTGCCAGTAGTACGCCGGGGACAGGGGCCCACGAGCAGTACTTC. This translates into CASSTPGTGAHEQYF.